This TCR beta chain stems from a study of shared clonotypes between healthy human individuals. The study's findings and limits: Generation probability values for non-shared clonotypes were lower than those for clonotypes shared by all four donors.

Points on this clone: Its cognate antigen is unknown.

The genomic DNA of each subset was split evenly across several immunoSEQ plates. The method was immunoSEQ multiplex PCR; TCRdb's version includes in-frame clones alone and lacks a portion of them. This table holds roughly 810,000 clones, 90% to 97% found once. Terminally differentiated effector memory CD45RA+ cells were excluded by CCR7 positive selection of CD45RO-negative cells. Specimen: naive CD8+ T cells sorted from blood. The clonotype was recovered from a young man in good health.

CDR3 loop: CASKSAGRGADTQYF. CDR3 nucleotide sequence: TGTGCCAGCAAATCGGCCGGACGGGGTGCAGATACGCAGTATTTT. The chain employs TRBV27 and TRBJ2-3; tentative D call: TRBD2 (5 bases). V lost 7 bases, J lost 4 bases, and 18 bases lay in between. Germline CDR1 and CDR2: MNHEY and SMNVEV (reference sequence). The CDR3 spans 15 residues.